This T cell receptor (beta chain) is from a study of T cells after yellow fever vaccination. TCRdb re-analysed the 5' RACE reads in MiXCR, keeping a single row per CDR3 protein. The sample carries nearly 350,000 distinct CDR3 sequences, 7% to 9% recorded once. The ends were cut back, 4 bases at V and 2 bases at J, with 12 bases in the middle. Germline CDR1 SGHKS, CDR2 YYEKEE (reference sequence). This CDR3 spans 14 amino acids. This clonotype was recorded a few times. The chain links TRBV5-5 to TRBJ1-1; D remains unclear. Sequenced here: PBMCs, sampled roughly seven weeks after the first yellow fever vaccination. The receptor was derived from a man in his late teens or twenties who received the YFV17D yellow fever vaccine. CDR3 amino acids: CASSRVLFNTEAFF. In nucleotides, the CDR3 is TGTGCCAGCAGCAGGGTTTTGTTTAACACTGAAGCTTTCTTT.